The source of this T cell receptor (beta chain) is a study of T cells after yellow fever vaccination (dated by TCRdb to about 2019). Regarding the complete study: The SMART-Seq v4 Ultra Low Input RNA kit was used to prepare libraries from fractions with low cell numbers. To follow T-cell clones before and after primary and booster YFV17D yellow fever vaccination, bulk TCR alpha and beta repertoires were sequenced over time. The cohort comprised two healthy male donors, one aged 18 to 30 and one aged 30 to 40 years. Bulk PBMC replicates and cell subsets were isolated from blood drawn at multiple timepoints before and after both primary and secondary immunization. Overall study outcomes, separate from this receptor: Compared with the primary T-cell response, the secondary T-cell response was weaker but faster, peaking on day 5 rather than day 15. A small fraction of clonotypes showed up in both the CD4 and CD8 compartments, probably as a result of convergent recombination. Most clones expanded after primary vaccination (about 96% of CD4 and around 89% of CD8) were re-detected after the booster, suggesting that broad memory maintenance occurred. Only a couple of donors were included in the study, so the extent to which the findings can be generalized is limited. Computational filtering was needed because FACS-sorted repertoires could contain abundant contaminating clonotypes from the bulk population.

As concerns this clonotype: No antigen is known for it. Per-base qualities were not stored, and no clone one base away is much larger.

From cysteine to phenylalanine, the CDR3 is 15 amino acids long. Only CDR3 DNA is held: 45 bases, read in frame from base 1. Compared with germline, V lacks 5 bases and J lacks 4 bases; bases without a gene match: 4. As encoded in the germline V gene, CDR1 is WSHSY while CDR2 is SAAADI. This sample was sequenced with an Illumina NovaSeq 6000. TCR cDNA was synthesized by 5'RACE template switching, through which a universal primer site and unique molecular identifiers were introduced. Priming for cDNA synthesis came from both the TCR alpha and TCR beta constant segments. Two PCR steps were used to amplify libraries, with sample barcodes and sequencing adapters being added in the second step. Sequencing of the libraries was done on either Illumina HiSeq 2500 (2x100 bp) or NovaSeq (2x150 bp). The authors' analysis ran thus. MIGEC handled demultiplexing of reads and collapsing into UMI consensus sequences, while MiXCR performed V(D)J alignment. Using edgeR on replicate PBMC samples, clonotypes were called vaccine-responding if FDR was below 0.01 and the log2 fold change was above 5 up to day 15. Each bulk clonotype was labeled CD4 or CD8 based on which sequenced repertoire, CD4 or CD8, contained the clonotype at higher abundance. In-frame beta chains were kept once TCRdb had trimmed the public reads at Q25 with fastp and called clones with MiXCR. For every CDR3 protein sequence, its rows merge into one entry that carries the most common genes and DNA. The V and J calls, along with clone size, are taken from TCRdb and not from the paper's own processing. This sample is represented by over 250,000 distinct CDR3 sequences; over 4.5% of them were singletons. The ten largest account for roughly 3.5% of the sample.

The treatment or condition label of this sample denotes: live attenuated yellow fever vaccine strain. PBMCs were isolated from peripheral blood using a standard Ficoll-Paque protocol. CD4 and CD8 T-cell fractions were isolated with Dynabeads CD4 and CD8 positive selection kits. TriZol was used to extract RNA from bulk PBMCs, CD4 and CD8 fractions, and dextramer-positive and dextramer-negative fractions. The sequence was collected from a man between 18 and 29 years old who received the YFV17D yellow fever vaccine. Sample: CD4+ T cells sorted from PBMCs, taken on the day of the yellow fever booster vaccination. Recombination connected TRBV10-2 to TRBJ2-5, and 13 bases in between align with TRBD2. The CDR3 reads CASSRTSGGLETQYF. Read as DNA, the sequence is TGCGCCAGCAGTCGGACTAGCGGGGGCCTAGAGACCCAGTACTTC.